This T cell receptor (beta chain) was identified during a study of early T cells in non-severe SARS-CoV-2 infection. Background on the study: Alpha and beta chains were unpaired, from unsorted whole-blood bulk RNA. General study results and limits: The study's VDJdb matching favored anti-spike CD8 responses and missed private and CD4 specificities.

Trimming took off 5 bases at V and 2 bases at J, with 14 bases between the two ends. The length of the CDR3 is 15 residues. From germline, CDR1 is MGHDK and CDR2 SYGVNS. This clonotype has a count of ten or more. Its antigen is still unknown. Unique molecular identifiers were added to individual cDNA molecules. MiXCR was run by TCRdb on the 5' RACE reads, yielding one entry per CDR3 protein. The sample lists roughly 29,000 distinct CDR3 sequences; 6% were seen once. This clonotype was sampled from an adult who was a healthcare worker with PCR-confirmed SARS-CoV-2 infection or an uninfected control (not recorded which). Sample: whole blood, taken at baseline. The chain is built from TRBV25-1 and TRBJ2-3; D may be TRBD2 (5 bases). The CDR3 nucleotides read TGTGCCAGCAGTCTGAGCGGAGAGCTCACAGATACGCAGTATTTT. This translates into CASSLSGELTDTQYF.